These 17 T cell receptor beta chains originate from one sample sequenced in a study of blood T cell repertoires in COVID-19. Assay: immunoSEQ multiplex PCR; the TCRdb copy retains only in-frame clones and omits some. The table includes around 100,000 clones, over 75% detected once. Sequences were obtained from peripheral blood. These receptors all stem from a woman between 65 and 79 years old who had recovered from COVID-19.

This rearrangement joins TRBV28 to TRBJ2-7, with a tentative D call TRBD1 (6 bases). Between the trimmed V and J ends, which lost 3 bases and 2 bases, there was a span of 14 bases. Per germline, CDR1 MDHEN and CDR2 SYDVKM. The CDR3 is 15 residues long. This chain's CDR3 is CASSLTGLTAYEQYF. The CDR3 DNA follows: TGTGCCAGCAGTTTGACAGGACTTACTGCCTACGAGCAGTACTTC.

This chain connects TRBV20-1 to TRBJ2-5; possible D gene TRBD1, 6 bases. V was shortened by 6 bases and J by 4 bases, with 9 bases between the two germline ends. Per germline, CDR1 DFQATT and CDR2 SNEGSKA (reference sequence). The CDR3 runs to 11 residues. The CDR3 is CSAPRGETQYF. In DNA form, the CDR3 reads TGCAGTGCCCCCAGGGGAGAGACCCAGTACTTC.

This chain uses TRBV10-3 with TRBJ1-4, with D unclear. The CDR3 runs to 15 residues. CDR1 and CDR2 from the germline V gene are ENHRY and SYGVKD. Deletions cut 5 bases from V and 7 bases from J, with 17 bases between. In DNA form, the CDR3 reads TGTGCCATCAGTAACCCTGCTGGGGAGGGTGAAAAACTGTTTTTT. Residues: CAISNPAGEGEKLFF.

The chain's CDR3 is CASSLLSVYEQYF. CDR3 sequence (DNA): TGTGCCAGCAGCCTTCTATCTGTCTACGAGCAGTACTTC. The V gene is TRBV7-2, the J gene TRBJ2-7; D remains ambiguous. The V end was cut by 5 bases, the J end by 3 bases, with 11 bases between. The CDR3 runs 13 residues. Per the germline V gene, CDR1 is SGHTA and CDR2 is FQGNSA.

V and J are TRBV18 and TRBJ2-5, with 11 bases fitting TRBD2. This CDR3 spans 16 amino acids. Germline V lookup: CDR1 KGHSH, CDR2 LQKENI. Trimming removed 1 base from V and 4 bases from J; junction bases left unmatched: 5. CDR3 amino acids: CASSPRLAGGGETQYF. DNA of the CDR3: TGTGCCAGCTCACCACGTCTAGCGGGGGGTGGAGAGACCCAGTACTTC. Complete variable domain (other parts from reference TRBV18 and TRBJ2-5): NAGVMQNPRHLVRRRGQEARLRCSPMKGHSHVYWYRQLPEEGLKFMVYLQKENIIDESGMPKERFSAEFPKEGPSILRIQQVVRGDSAAYFCASSPRLAGGGETQYFGPGTRLLVL.

This clone has a single count. The gene calls are TRBV19 and TRBJ2-3; 7 bases fit TRBD2. The CDR3 totals 14 residues. Trimming cost V 4 bases and J 2 bases; bases outside gene matches: 3. In germline, CDR1 is LNHDA, CDR2 SQIVND (reference sequence). The CDR3 loop reads CASSTLAATDTQYF. The CDR3 region has the DNA TGTGCCAGTAGTACTCTAGCGGCCACAGATACGCAGTATTTT.

V is TRBV6-2 or TRBV6-3 and J is TRBJ2-3, with D tentatively TRBD2 (5 bases). This CDR3 spans 16 amino acids. With 7 bases removed from V and 1 base from J, the gap between germline ends came to 18 bases. Germline assignment: CDR1 MNHEY and CDR2 SVGEGT. CDR3 coding DNA: TGTGCCAGCACCCCCCTCGGGAAGATGGGCACAGATACGCAGTATTTT. Its translation is CASTPLGKMGTDTQYF.

The chain combines TRBV29-1 with TRBJ2-2; 7 bases are a match to TRBD1. With 3 bases clipped from V and 0 bases from J, the junction kept 7 bases outside the gene matches. This CDR3 is built from 16 residues. Germline V gene lookup returns CDR1 SQVTM and CDR2 ANQGSEA. CDR3 nucleotide sequence: TGCAGCGTTGAGGGTAGGGGGCGAACGAACACCGGGGAGCTGTTTTTT. This translates into CSVEGRGRTNTGELFF.

This clone was recorded only once. This chain links TRBV25-1 with TRBJ1-4; D is undetermined. The CDR3 length is 15 residues. The ends were cut back, 3 bases at V and 0 bases at J, with 8 bases in the middle. Germline V CDR1 and CDR2: MGHDK, SYGVNS. The CDR3 sequence is CASSDTEATNEKLFF. DNA for the CDR3: TGTGCCAGCAGTGATACAGAAGCAACTAATGAAAAACTGTTTTTT.

The chain combines TRBV28 with TRBJ2-7; D is perhaps TRBD2 (6 bases). Germline V gene sequence: CDR1 MDHEN, CDR2 SYDVKM. Trimming stripped 6 bases from V and 2 bases from J, with 17 bases between. The CDR3 sequence is 15 residues long. CDR3 sequence (DNA): TGTGCCAGCAGCGGGGGTAGGGACGTTACCTACGAGCAGTACTTC. Its protein is CASSGGRDVTYEQYF.

The chain links TRBV5-1 to TRBJ2-7; D perhaps matches TRBD1 (7 bases). The CDR3 spans 14 residues. Trimming pared 0 bases from V and 2 bases from J, leaving 9 bases between. Germline V gene lookup returns CDR1 SGHRS and CDR2 YFSETQ. The chain's CDR3 is CASSLAGGTYEQYF. In DNA, the CDR3 is TGCGCCAGCAGCTTGGCAGGGGGGACCTACGAGCAGTACTTC.

This chain connects TRBV7-2 to TRBJ1-6, with a possible D match to TRBD1 (5 bases). Trimming cost V 5 bases and J 7 bases, with 9 bases left between them. Germline V gene lookup returns CDR1 SGHTA and CDR2 FQGNSA. This CDR3 region has 13 residues. This CDR3 reads CASSGAPNSPLHF. CDR3 DNA sequence: TGTGCCAGCAGCGGGGCTCCCAATTCACCCCTCCACTTT.

This clone was detected once. J is TRBJ2-2 and V is TRBV15, with a weak D call TRBD1 (5 bases). The CDR3 is made up of 15 amino acids. Germline values: CDR1 LNHNV, CDR2 YYDKDF (reference sequence). V gave up 3 bases and J gave up 2 bases, with 10 bases separating them. CDR3 region: CATSSGQGNTGELFF. Written as DNA, the CDR3 is TGTGCCACCAGCAGCGGCCAGGGAAACACCGGGGAGCTGTTTTTT.

The J gene is TRBJ2-3, the V gene TRBV27; unclear D gene. Germline loops: CDR1 MNHEY, CDR2 SMNVEV (reference sequence). V was trimmed by 5 bases and J by 0 bases, leaving 18 bases between them. The CDR3 is 17 residues long. The CDR3 is CASSRTFSPPSTDTQYF. The CDR3 DNA is TGTGCCAGCAGTCGCACATTTAGCCCACCTAGCACAGATACGCAGTATTTT.

This chain links TRBV6-5 with TRBJ2-7, with 9 bases that match TRBD2. The length of the CDR3 is 15 residues. Losses at the gene ends were 6 bases for V and 0 bases for J; bases not matched to a gene: 6. Germline V CDR1 and CDR2: MNHEY, SVGAGI. The CDR3 DNA is TGTGCCAGCAGGGAGGCTAGCGGGGCCTCCTACGAGCAGTACTTC. Its protein is CASREASGASYEQYF.

This chain connects TRBV7-9 to TRBJ1-4; 7 nucleotides match TRBD1. Trimming removed 6 bases from V and 0 bases from J; junction bases left unmatched: 1. CDR3 size: 14 residues. CDR1 and CDR2 (germline): SEHNR, FQNEAQ (reference sequence). CDR3 sequence reads: CASSDRATNEKLFF. The CDR3 coding sequence is TGTGCCAGCAGTGACAGGGCAACTAATGAAAAACTGTTTTTT.

The chain links TRBV5-4 to TRBJ2-7; D possibly corresponds to TRBD1 (5 bases). The CDR3 extends over 15 amino acids. CDR1 and CDR2 from the germline V gene are SGHNT and YYREEE (reference sequence). V was cut by 0 bases and J by 2 bases, with 12 bases left in between. The CDR3 loop reads CASSLGQGMAYEQYF. The CDR3 DNA reads TGTGCCAGCAGCTTGGGTCAGGGAATGGCCTACGAGCAGTACTTC. Combining the CDR3 with reference TRBV5-4 and TRBJ2-7 gives the whole variable domain ETGVTQSPTHLIKTRGQQVTLRCSSQSGHNTVSWYQQALGQGPQFIFQYYREEENGRGNFPPRFSGLQFPNYSSELNVNALELDDSALYLCASSLGQGMAYEQYFGPGTRLTVT.